These T cell receptor beta chains were read from a single sample in a study of memory CD4+ T cells and cytomegalovirus serostatus. Assay: immunoSEQ multiplex PCR; the TCRdb copy retains only in-frame clones and omits some. The sample lists tens of thousands of clones, roughly four fifths occurring once. The sample consisted of memory CD4+ T cells from blood. These receptors all stem from an adult in good health and CMV-seronegative. The CDR3 runs from the conserved cysteine through the conserved F or W. The D gene is left open where the match is weak. Clone size is stated in some rows and not others, as once, few, many or a class when expanded.

d_gene	v_gene	abundance	j_gene	CDR3nt	CDR3aa
-	TRBV6-1	-	TRBJ1-1	TGTGCCAGCAGTGAGGGGGTACTCCGGAACACTGAAGCTTTCTTT	CASSEGVLRNTEAFF
TRBD1	TRBV30	-	TRBJ1-4	TGTGCCTGGAGCGCCCTGACAGGGGGTAATGAAAAACTGTTTTTT	CAWSALTGGNEKLFF
TRBD1	TRBV27	-	TRBJ1-5	TGTGCCAGCCACCCGACAGGGTTAGGCAATCAGCCCCAGCATTTT	CASHPTGLGNQPQHF
-	TRBV4-3	-	TRBJ1-4	TGCGCCAGCAGCCAAGATCGGGGACGTAGGAATGAAAAACTGTTTTTT	CASSQDRGRRNEKLFF
-	TRBV7-2	-	TRBJ1-1	TGTGCCAGCAGCTTAGGCGCAGGGAACACTGAAGCTTTCTTT	CASSLGAGNTEAFF
-	TRBV7-9	-	TRBJ2-1	TGTGCCAGCAGCCGATGGACTACCGTACTCAATGAGCAGTTCTTC	CASSRWTTVLNEQFF
TRBD2	TRBV9	-	TRBJ2-5	TGTGCCAGCACCAGACTAGCGGGAGGGCGGGAGACCCAGTACTTC	CASTRLAGGRETQYF
-	TRBV28	-	TRBJ1-5	TGTGCCAGCAGTGGGGGGCCAGGCAATCAGCCCCAGCATTTT	CASSGGPGNQPQHF
-	TRBV5-1	-	TRBJ1-1	TGCGCCAGCAGCTTGGAAGGGGCCGATTTGGGCACTGAAGCTTTCTTT	CASSLEGADLGTEAFF
-	TRBV2	-	TRBJ1-4	TGTGCCAGCCGAAGACCGGTAACTAATGAAAAACTGTTTTTT	CASRRPVTNEKLFF
-	TRBV19	few	TRBJ1-4	TGTGCCAGTAGCCTGAGGGCCTCCACCAAAGAAAAACTGTTTTTT	CASSLRASTKEKLFF
TRBD1	TRBV13	-	TRBJ2-5	TGTGCCAGCCGGGACAGGGCTCAAGAGACCCAGTACTTC	CASRDRAQETQYF
-	TRBV19	-	TRBJ1-1	TGTGCCAGTAGAGGGGGTTCGGGAGGGGGTTTGAACACTGAAGCTTTCTTT	CASRGGSGGGLNTEAFF
-	TRBV5-1	-	TRBJ1-3	TGCGCCAGCAGCTTTGGGTCTGGAAACACCATATATTTT	CASSFGSGNTIYF
-	TRBV11-1	many	TRBJ1-4	TGTGCCAGCAGCTTAGCCGGACTGGAAAAACTGTTTTTT	CASSLAGLEKLFF
-	TRBV7-8	-	TRBJ1-5	TGTGCCAGCAGCTTAGCGCAAGGGCCGATTCGGCCCCAGCATTTT	CASSLAQGPIRPQHF
TRBD1	TRBV6-6	-	TRBJ1-5	TGTGCCAGCAGAGGGGCCCAGGGGGGCAATCAGCCCCAGCATTTT	CASRGAQGGNQPQHF
-	TRBV29-1	-	TRBJ2-3	TGCAGCGTTGAACGAGGTAATACGCAGTATTTT	CSVERGNTQYF
TRBD1	TRBV30	-	TRBJ1-6	TGTGCCTGGACCCCACGAGACAGGGGGCATAATTCACCCCTCCACTTT	CAWTPRDRGHNSPLHF
TRBD2	TRBV6-6	-	TRBJ2-1	TGTGCCAGCAGTTACAGGGGACTAGCGGACAATGAGCAGTTCTTC	CASSYRGLADNEQFF
-	TRBV6-6	-	TRBJ1-1	TGTGCCAGCAGCCAAGGTCCCTTGGGGACTGAAGCTTTCTTT	CASSQGPLGTEAFF
-	TRBV18	many	TRBJ1-5	TGTGCCAGCTCCCACGACAGTGGATATAGCAATCAGCCCCAGCATTTT	CASSHDSGYSNQPQHF
-	TRBV6-5	-	TRBJ1-1	TGTGCCAGCAGTTACTCGGCCAGGGGTAACACTGAAGCTTTCTTT	CASSYSARGNTEAFF
-	TRBV30	-	TRBJ2-7	TGTGCCTGGAGTACCCCCGAGCTGGGGCTTTCCTACGAGCAGTACTTC	CAWSTPELGLSYEQYF
-	TRBV29-1	once	TRBJ2-4	TGCAGCGTTGGTGGACATGGGAAAAACATTCAGTACTTC	CSVGGHGKNIQYF
-	TRBV27	-	TRBJ1-1	TGTGCCAGCAGTTTGGATGTACGTTTCGAAGCTTTCTTT	CASSLDVRFEAFF
-	TRBV29-1	-	TRBJ2-5	TGCAGCGCCCAGACTGAGACCCAGTACTTC	CSAQTETQYF
-	TRBV9	-	TRBJ1-1	TGTGCCAGCAGCGTTCAAGAGAACACTGAAGCTTTCTTT	CASSVQENTEAFF
-	TRBV9	-	TRBJ2-3	TGTGCCAGCAGCGACAGGGTAACCCACACAGATACGCAGTATTTT	CASSDRVTHTDTQYF
-	TRBV18	-	TRBJ1-2	TGTGCCAGCTCACCAGCAGGGAAGGTTGACTATGGCTACACCTTC	CASSPAGKVDYGYTF
TRBD1	TRBV5-1	few	TRBJ2-7	TGCGCCAGCAGCTGGGGCACCCTCAGGGACAGGGCCAGCGAGCAGTACTTC	CASSWGTLRDRASEQYF
-	TRBV5-1	-	TRBJ2-7	TGCGCCAGCAGACAGTCGGAGCGCTCCTACGAGCAGTACTTC	CASRQSERSYEQYF
TRBD2	TRBV7-9	-	TRBJ2-7	TGTGCCAGCAGCTTAGGTCCTGGCGGGAGCTCCTACGAGCAGTACTTC	CASSLGPGGSSYEQYF
TRBD1	TRBV15	-	TRBJ2-5	TGTGCCACCAGCAGAGATCGGACAGGGGAGGAGACCCAGTACTTC	CATSRDRTGEETQYF
TRBD1	TRBV9	few	TRBJ1-2	TGTGCCAGCAGCATATCACTACAGGGGTCGAGTGGGTATGGCTACACCTTC	CASSISLQGSSGYGYTF
-	TRBV5-1	once	TRBJ2-7	TGCGCCAGCAGCTCTCTTCCAGGGGAGTCCTACGAGCAGTACTTC	CASSSLPGESYEQYF
-	TRBV2	few	TRBJ1-3	TGTGCCAGCAGTGGGACACCGTCTGGAAACACCATATATTTT	CASSGTPSGNTIYF
-	TRBV30	medium-sized	TRBJ2-3	TGTGCCTGGAAGTCTGGGACGCCGCAGTATTTT	CAWKSGTPQYF
-	TRBV30	-	TRBJ1-4	TGTGCCTGGAGTACCAGGGACCGGTCCGCAGAAAAACTGTTTTTT	CAWSTRDRSAEKLFF
-	TRBV27	-	TRBJ1-1	TGTGCCAGCAGTCCAAGACACGGATTTGAAGCTTTCTTT	CASSPRHGFEAFF
-	TRBV4-2	-	TRBJ2-1	TGTGCCAGCAGCCAGGATACCGGTGAGCAGTTCTTC	CASSQDTGEQFF
-	TRBV29-1	-	TRBJ1-4	TGCAGCGTTGAGGTGGGCAGGGATTCGCAAAAACTGTTTTTT	CSVEVGRDSQKLFF
-	TRBV28	medium-sized	TRBJ1-5	TGTGCCAGCAGTATCGCCGCTAATAGCAATCAGCCCCAGCATTTT	CASSIAANSNQPQHF
-	TRBV7-2	-	TRBJ1-3	TGTGCCAGCAGCTTATCGGCGGCGGGAAACACCATATATTTT	CASSLSAAGNTIYF
TRBD1	TRBV19	-	TRBJ2-7	TGTGCCAGTAGTATTACCGGGACAGGGGCTTACGAGCAGTACTTC	CASSITGTGAYEQYF
TRBD2	TRBV28	-	TRBJ2-1	TGTGCCAGCAGTTTCGGGCGGGGACTAGCGGGAGGGCGGGGCTACAATGAGCAGTTCTTC	CASSFGRGLAGGRGYNEQFF